One sample yielded the 9 T cell receptor beta chains listed below, sequenced in a study of blood T cell repertoires in COVID-19. TCRdb's copy holds only in-frame clones and misses some; the assay was immunoSEQ multiplex PCR. The sample includes 400,000 to 550,000 clones, around 89% of them seen just once. Sequences were obtained from peripheral blood. Every receptor here comes from a woman in her twenties or thirties with acute or convalescent COVID-19.

Of note for this clone: Other DNA sequences in this sample translate to the same CDR3. This chain links TRBV9 with TRBJ2-2, with D uncertain. This CDR3 has 12 residues. CDR1 SGDLS and CDR2 YYNGEE come from the germline V gene. The ends were cut back, 2 bases at V and 6 bases at J, with 5 bases in the middle. CDR3 sequence reads: CASSVSAGELFF. The CDR3 region has the DNA TGTGCCAGCAGCGTGTCCGCCGGGGAGCTGTTTTTT. The full variable domain, in which reference TRBV9 and TRBJ2-2 provide the parts outside the CDR3, is DSGVTQTPKHLITATGQRVTLRCSPRSGDLSVYWYQQSLDQGLQFLIQYYNGEERAKGNILERFSAQQFPDLHSELNLSSLELGDSALYFCASSVSAGELFFGEGSRLTVL.

This clone turned up a few times. V is TRBV5-1 and J is TRBJ1-3; D perhaps matches TRBD1 (6 bases). The CDR3 loop spans 13 amino acids. Between the trimmed V and J ends, which lost 4 bases and 5 bases, there was a span of 10 bases. The germline gives CDR1 SGHRS, CDR2 YFSETQ. DNA for the CDR3: TGCGCCAGCAGCGGGACATTGCGAAACACCATATATTTT. It specifies CASSGTLRNTIYF.

This rearrangement joins TRBV19 to TRBJ1-5, with 8 bases lining up with TRBD1. Germline V lookup: CDR1 LNHDA, CDR2 SQIVND (reference sequence). With V trimmed by 7 bases and J by 2 bases, 4 bases remained unmatched. This CDR3 has 14 amino acids. Here the CDR3 DNA reads TGTGCCAGTACCACGACAGGGGGCAATCAGCCCCAGCATTTT. This codes for CASTTTGGNQPQHF.

The chain links TRBV5-1 to TRBJ2-2; D remains ambiguous. Trimming took off 1 base at V and 7 bases at J, with 5 bases between the two ends. The germline V gene encodes CDR1 SGHRS and CDR2 YFSETQ. The CDR3 is 12 residues long. CDR3 region: CASSLQDGELFF. CDR3 DNA: TGCGCCAGCAGCTTGCAGGACGGGGAGCTGTTTTTT. The complete variable domain, with remaining parts taken from reference TRBV5-1 and TRBJ2-2, reads KAGVTQTPRYLIKTRGQQVTLSCSPISGHRSVSWYQQTPGQGLQFLFEYFSETQRNKGNFPGRFSGRQFSNSRSEMNVSTLELGDSALYLCASSLQDGELFFGEGSRLTVL.

This clone came up a few times. CDR3 sequence: CASSPWDRFLDTGELFF. The CDR3 bases are TGTGCCAGCAGCCCCTGGGACAGGTTTCTGGACACCGGGGAGCTGTTTTTT. The chain combines TRBV7-9 with TRBJ2-2; 8 bases line up with TRBD1. The V segment lost 5 bases and the J segment 3 bases; nucleotides outside the gene matches: 11. The CDR3 loop spans 17 amino acids. Per the germline V gene, CDR1 is SEHNR and CDR2 is FQNEAQ (reference sequence).

This clone came up once. The V gene is TRBV5-1, the J gene TRBJ2-2, with TRBD2 identical over 8 bases. V lost 2 bases to trimming and J lost 3 bases; unmatched junction nucleotides: 0. This CDR3 comprises 14 residues. Germline V CDR1 and CDR2: SGHRS, YFSETQ. The CDR3 nucleotides read TGCGCCAGCAGCTTTAGCGGGGACACCGGGGAGCTGTTTTTT. Protein product: CASSFSGDTGELFF. Together with reference TRBV5-1 and TRBJ2-2, the CDR3 gives the full variable domain: KAGVTQTPRYLIKTRGQQVTLSCSPISGHRSVSWYQQTPGQGLQFLFEYFSETQRNKGNFPGRFSGRQFSNSRSEMNVSTLELGDSALYLCASSFSGDTGELFFGEGSRLTVL.

The CDR3 DNA reads TGTGCCAGCAGTGCTGGGACTACCCAAGAGACCCAGTACTTC. Translation gives CASSAGTTQETQYF. The genes are TRBV2 and TRBJ2-5; 7 bases match TRBD2. From germline, CDR1 is SNHLY and CDR2 FYNNEI. The CDR3 covers 14 residues. After removal of 4 bases from V and 1 base from J, the junction contained 3 bases not matched to a gene.

The CDR3 region has the DNA TGCGCCAGCAGTGAGTCCAGGGGATGGACCGGGGAGCTGTTTTTT. Residues: CASSESRGWTGELFF. The chain couples TRBV10-1 to TRBJ2-2, with D tentatively TRBD1 (6 bases). V shed 0 bases and J shed 5 bases, with 10 bases lying between them. The CDR3 sequence is 15 residues long. Germline CDR1 WNHNN, CDR2 SYGVQD (reference sequence).

The rearrangement uses TRBV28 and TRBJ1-5, with TRBD1 as a possible D gene (6 bases). The germline CDR1 and CDR2 sequences are MDHEN and SYDVKM. V lost 3 bases, J lost 6 bases, and 18 bases lay in between. The CDR3 loop spans 16 amino acids. CDR3 in amino acids: CASSFTKRGSGQPQHF. The CDR3 region has the DNA TGTGCCAGCAGTTTTACCAAAAGGGGGTCGGGTCAGCCCCAGCATTTT. Together with reference TRBV28 and TRBJ1-5, the CDR3 gives the full variable domain: DVKVTQSSRYLVKRTGEKVFLECVQDMDHENMFWYRQDPGLGLRLIYFSYDVKMKEKGDIPEGYSVSREKKERFSLILESASTNQTSMYLCASSFTKRGSGQPQHFGDGTRLSIL.